Given below is one T cell receptor beta chain in context. The CDR3 length is 12 residues. The germline V gene has CDR1 SGHNT and CDR2 YENEEA. Trimming removed 0 bases from V and 7 bases from J, with 3 bases in between. Clones were read by immunoSEQ multiplex PCR, and TCRdb kept only the in-frame ones, dropping some. The sample carries over 100,000 clones, 87% recorded once. These data are taken from a study of T cell responses to AZD1222 COVID-19 vaccine. The V and J genes are TRBV11-3 and TRBJ2-2; no definite D call. Sequenced here: peripheral blood, sampled 28 days after the second AZD1222 dose. This receptor was identified in an adult who received the AZD1222 COVID-19 vaccine. CDR3 residues: CASSLENGELFF. CDR3 DNA: TGTGCCAGCAGCTTAGAAAACGGGGAGCTGTTTTTT.